This T cell receptor beta chain was profiled in a study of graft-versus-host responses after intestinal transplantation. At the level of the study: Recipients across the board were started on anti-thymocyte globulin induction, then kept on tacrolimus and steroids for two to four years. Whole-study results and caveats: In recipient marrow, GvH clones were found, and some appeared first in ileum or blood. Early declines in HvG clones that occurred post-transplant were associated with peak circulating GvH clone levels.

For this clone: Its antigen is still unknown.

Repertoires were generated with immunoSEQ multiplex PCR, while TCRdb's copy carries only in-frame clones and drops some. The sample has around 30,000 clones; roughly 80% are singletons. The CDR3 is 16 residues long. Germline V gives CDR1 MGHDK, CDR2 SYGVNS. The germline V and J ends were trimmed by 8 bases and 0 bases, with 16 bases remaining between them. The sequencing used PBMCs, collected about 27 days after intestinal transplant. The chain couples TRBV25-1 to TRBJ2-2, with TRBD2 as a possible D gene (6 bases). The clonotype comes from a human patient who received an intestinal transplant, so some T cells may come from the graft donor. The CDR3 bases are TGTGCCAGCCTACCTAGGACTACCACGAACACCGGGGAGCTGTTTTTT. The encoded protein is CASLPRTTTNTGELFF.